Following are 30 T cell receptor beta chains from one sample sequenced in a study of blood T cell repertoires in COVID-19. The method was immunoSEQ multiplex PCR; TCRdb's version includes in-frame clones alone and lacks a portion of them. In the table there are 130,000 to 150,000 clones, around 80% of which are singletons. The material sequenced was peripheral blood. Receptor source: a woman between 45 and 60 years old with acute or convalescent COVID-19.

Only a few counts were recorded for this clone. This rearrangement joins TRBV4-1 to TRBJ2-5; 8 bases agree with TRBD1. The ends lost 3 bases at V and 5 bases at J; junction bases unmatched: 8. This CDR3 has 15 residues. Germline CDR1 reads MGHRA; CDR2 reads YSYEKL. In DNA form, the CDR3 reads TGCGCCAGCAGCCACTCCAGGGGGCAGGGGGAGACCCAGTACTTC. Translation: CASSHSRGQGETQYF.

This clone was picked up one time. The chain employs TRBV6-6 and TRBJ2-7, with D perhaps TRBD1 (5 bases). Per the germline V gene, CDR1 is MNHNY and CDR2 is SVGAGI (reference sequence). Trimming left V 2 bases short and J 0 bases short, with 8 bases between. The CDR3 consists of 14 residues. DNA of the CDR3: TGTGCCAGCAGTTACGGGGCTAACTCCTACGAGCAGTACTTC. Amino acid sequence: CASSYGANSYEQYF.

The rearrangement uses TRBV7-9 and TRBJ2-3, with 9 bases matching TRBD2. This CDR3 contains 16 residues. Germline trimming cut 5 bases from V and 2 bases from J; bases unmatched to any gene: 8. Germline V gene lookup returns CDR1 SEHNR and CDR2 FQNEAQ (reference sequence). This CDR3 reads CASSPSGGFSTDTQYF. Here the CDR3 DNA reads TGTGCCAGCAGCCCGAGCGGGGGGTTCTCCACAGATACGCAGTATTTT.

The gene calls are TRBV6-5 and TRBJ1-4, with 9 bases identical to TRBD1. The V segment lost 5 bases and the J segment 8 bases; nucleotides outside the gene matches: 9. Germline values: CDR1 MNHEY, CDR2 SVGAGI. This CDR3 has 15 amino acids. CDR3 in DNA: TGTGCCAGCAGTCCTACAGGGGGCCATCGAGAAAAACTGTTTTTT. This codes for CASSPTGGHREKLFF.

The chain couples TRBV9 to TRBJ2-7, with no clear D. The germline V gene has CDR1 SGDLS and CDR2 YYNGEE. The V end was cut by 0 bases, the J end by 0 bases, with 13 bases between. The length of the CDR3 is 16 residues. CDR3 residues: CASSVAGNSNSYEQYF. The CDR3 coding sequence is TGTGCCAGCAGCGTAGCAGGCAACTCAAACTCCTACGAGCAGTACTTC.

The gene calls are TRBV7-3 and TRBJ2-3; weak D call: TRBD2 (6 bases). The V gene's germline CDR1 is SGHTA and CDR2 FQGTGA. V dropped 1 base and J dropped 6 bases, with 8 bases sitting between them. The CDR3 is made up of 13 amino acids. The DNA for the CDR3 is TGTGCCAGCAGCTTAAGGGGGAGGGATACGCAGTATTTT. Protein: CASSLRGRDTQYF.

This sequence joins TRBV6-4 and TRBJ2-3, with 7 bases that match TRBD2. With V trimmed by 2 bases and J by 1 base, 6 bases remained unmatched. The CDR3 is 16 amino acids. Germline values: CDR1 MRHNA, CDR2 SNTAGT. The CDR3: CASSDRGDSGTDTQYF. Here the CDR3 DNA reads TGTGCCAGCAGTGACCGGGGGGATTCGGGCACAGATACGCAGTATTTT.

The chain links TRBV29-1 to TRBJ2-1, with D possibly matching TRBD2 (5 bases). Germline V gives CDR1 SQVTM, CDR2 ANQGSEA. The length of the CDR3 is 15 residues. Trimming removed 1 base from V and 0 bases from J, with 10 bases in between. The CDR3 protein is CSVEGTDRSYNEQFF. The CDR3 DNA follows: TGCAGCGTTGAAGGGACTGACCGCTCCTACAATGAGCAGTTCTTC.

J is TRBJ2-1 and V is TRBV7-9; 8 bases match TRBD2. Germline trimming cut 1 base from V and 8 bases from J; bases unmatched to any gene: 10. CDR1 and CDR2 (germline): SEHNR, FQNEAQ (reference sequence). The CDR3 consists of 16 residues. The CDR3 DNA follows: TGTGCCAGCAGCTTAGGCTCCCGGGGGGGGCAGGATGAGCAGTTCTTC. It specifies CASSLGSRGGQDEQFF.

The chain is built from TRBV5-6 and TRBJ1-2; the D gene is possibly TRBD1 (5 bases). Germline lookup yields CDR1 SGHDT and CDR2 YYEEEE. The CDR3 has 13 amino acids. Trimming shortened V by 3 bases and J by 8 bases, and 14 bases separated the two germline ends. The CDR3 sequence is CASSSGGIGGYTF. CDR3 DNA: TGTGCCAGCAGCTCCGGGGGGATCGGCGGCTACACCTTC.

The chain has TRBV4-2 and TRBJ1-5, with TRBD1 matching 7 bases. Germline V lookup: CDR1 LGHNA, CDR2 YNFKEQ. The CDR3 has 17 residues. V lost 1 base to trimming and J lost 3 bases; unmatched junction nucleotides: 9. CDR3 coding DNA: TGTGCCAGCAGCCAAGGAGCGGGGGGACAGATCAATCAGCCCCAGCATTTT. It codes for CASSQGAGGQINQPQHF.

This clone was seen a handful of times. The gene calls are TRBV19 and TRBJ1-5; 7 positions agree with TRBD1. J gave up 5 bases and V 5 bases, and 18 bases lay outside the gene matches. CDR1 is LNHDA and CDR2 is SQIVND in the germline V gene (reference sequence). The CDR3 runs to 18 residues. In DNA, the CDR3 is TGTGCCAGTAGTGCGACGGGACAGTTTGAAGGTACCTATCAGCCCCAGCATTTT. This encodes CASSATGQFEGTYQPQHF.

The CDR3 DNA follows: TGTGCCAGTCGAACCGTGCCGAGTGAAAAACTGTTTTTT. Residues: CASRTVPSEKLFF. The J gene is TRBJ1-4, the V gene TRBV19; no definite D call. The CDR3 covers 13 residues. Per the germline V gene, CDR1 is LNHDA and CDR2 is SQIVND (reference sequence). The V end was cut by 8 bases, the J end by 7 bases, with 14 bases between.

The V gene is TRBV6-4, the J gene TRBJ1-1, with TRBD1 identical over 9 bases. The germline gives CDR1 MRHNA, CDR2 SNTAGT. Trimming at V came to 6 bases and at J to 5 bases, leaving 7 bases not matched to a gene. This CDR3 region has 14 residues. CDR3: CASRPGQGSTEAFF. The CDR3 DNA is TGTGCCAGCAGGCCGGGACAGGGATCTACTGAAGCTTTCTTT.

The chain recombines TRBV13 with TRBJ2-1; D may be TRBD2 (7 bases). Per the germline V gene, CDR1 is PRHDT and CDR2 is FYEKMQ (reference sequence). Trimming removed 1 base from V and 2 bases from J, with 12 bases in between. This CDR3 comprises 16 residues. CDR3 sequence: CASSLVAGAPYNEQFF. As DNA, the CDR3 is TGTGCCAGCAGCTTAGTGGCGGGGGCACCCTACAATGAGCAGTTCTTC.

This chain connects TRBV4-2 to TRBJ2-1; 7 bases match TRBD2. Germline assignment: CDR1 LGHNA and CDR2 YNFKEQ. The ends lost 5 bases at V and 10 bases at J; junction bases unmatched: 2. CDR3 size: 11 residues. This chain's CDR3 is CASSERGEQFF. The CDR3 DNA sequence: TGTGCCAGCAGCGAGCGGGGAGAGCAGTTCTTC.

The rearrangement joins TRBV6-2 or TRBV6-3 to TRBJ2-3; a weak D match, TRBD2 (5 bases). This CDR3 is built from 13 residues. In germline, CDR1 is MNHEY, CDR2 SVGEGT. The V gene lost 4 bases and the J gene lost 2 bases, with 7 bases spanning the gap. The CDR3 loop reads CASSSLDTDTQYF. DNA of the CDR3: TGTGCCAGCAGTTCACTAGACACAGATACGCAGTATTTT.

V gene TRBV25-1 combines with J gene TRBJ1-5, with a tentative D call TRBD1 (6 bases). The CDR3 extends over 14 amino acids. Trimming pared 2 bases from V and 8 bases from J, leaving 13 bases between. Germline V gives CDR1 MGHDK, CDR2 SYGVNS. Here the CDR3 reads CASSETTGVEPQHF. The CDR3 bases are TGTGCCAGCAGTGAAACGACAGGTGTAGAGCCCCAGCATTTT.

V is TRBV7-8 and J is TRBJ1-5; 10 positions agree with TRBD1. The CDR3 sequence is 19 residues long. Germline CDR1 reads SGHVS; CDR2 reads FQNEAQ. Trimming removed 4 bases from V and 1 base from J; junction bases left unmatched: 13. The CDR3 DNA follows: TGTGCCAGCAGCTACCTGTCGAACTTGGGACAGGGGAGCAATCAGCCCCAGCATTTT. Translation: CASSYLSNLGQGSNQPQHF.

This rearrangement joins TRBV4-2 to TRBJ2-7, with a weak D call TRBD2 (6 bases). The germline V and J ends were trimmed by 0 bases and 4 bases, with 7 bases remaining between them. From germline, CDR1 is LGHNA and CDR2 YNFKEQ. The CDR3 spans 13 residues. Written as DNA, the CDR3 is TGTGCCAGCAGCCAAGATGGGGGGTACGAGCAGTACTTC. It yields the protein CASSQDGGYEQYF.

The rearrangement uses TRBV6-6 and TRBJ1-2; 9 bases fit TRBD1. This CDR3 is built from 16 residues. J gave up 2 bases and V 5 bases, and 9 bases lay outside the gene matches. The V gene's germline CDR1 is MNHNY and CDR2 SVGAGI (reference sequence). CDR3 coding DNA: TGTGCCAGCAGTCCCGAGGGACAGGGTTTGAACTATGGCTACACCTTC. Protein: CASSPEGQGLNYGYTF.

The rearrangement links TRBV24-1 to TRBJ2-5; no reliable D call. The V gene lost 4 bases and the J gene lost 0 bases, with 5 bases spanning the gap. CDR1 and CDR2 (germline): KGHDR, SFDVKD. The CDR3 has 13 residues. CDR3 region: CATSDPNQETQYF. The CDR3 coding sequence is TGTGCCACCAGTGACCCAAACCAAGAGACCCAGTACTTC.

CDR3 sequence: CASERNLYGYTF. The CDR3 DNA sequence: TGTGCCAGCGAGCGTAACCTCTATGGCTACACCTTC. The rearrangement joins TRBV6-5 to TRBJ1-2; D unclear. V was trimmed by 8 bases and J by 4 bases, leaving 11 bases between them. CDR1 and CDR2 (germline): MNHEY, SVGAGI. The length of the CDR3 is 12 residues.

The V and J genes are TRBV5-1 and TRBJ1-5; D not certain. Germline V CDR1 and CDR2: SGHRS, YFSETQ. The germline V and J ends were trimmed by 0 bases and 2 bases, with 6 bases remaining between them. The CDR3 runs to 14 residues. CDR3 coding DNA: TGCGCCAGCAGCTTGGACATCGGCAATCAGCCCCAGCATTTT. Translated: CASSLDIGNQPQHF.

The chain links TRBV2 to TRBJ2-7; possible D gene TRBD2, 6 bases. Germline-derived CDR1 and CDR2 are SNHLY and FYNNEI. CDR3 length equals 12 residues. Trimming shortened V by 6 bases and J by 4 bases, and 10 bases separated the two germline ends. The CDR3 nucleotides are TGTGCCAGCAGCGAGGGACTGTACGAGCAGTACTTC. Its translation is CASSEGLYEQYF.

This rearrangement joins TRBV7-6 to TRBJ2-7; possibly TRBD1 for D (6 bases). Trimming took 3 bases from V and 3 from J, leaving 9 bases between them. Germline V CDR1 and CDR2: SGHVS, FNYEAQ. This CDR3 is 13 amino acids long. The CDR3 reads CASSFNRDYEQYF. As DNA, the CDR3 is TGTGCCAGCAGCTTCAACAGGGACTACGAGCAGTACTTC.

V and J are TRBV7-2 and TRBJ1-5; the match to TRBD1 covers 9 bases. CDR3 size: 16 residues. The V gene end was trimmed by 6 bases and the J gene end by 2 bases; junction bases not matched to a gene: 8. Per germline, CDR1 SGHTA and CDR2 FQGNSA. The CDR3 coding sequence is TGTGCCAGCAGATCGGGACAGGGATGGGGCAATCAGCCCCAGCATTTT. This gives the protein CASRSGQGWGNQPQHF.

The chain carries TRBV27 and TRBJ1-2; TRBD1 agrees at 9 bases. CDR1 and CDR2 from the germline V gene are MNHEY and SMNVEV (reference sequence). The CDR3 is 17 amino acids. Losses at the gene ends were 5 bases for V and 3 bases for J; bases not matched to a gene: 13. DNA for the CDR3: TGTGCCAGCAGTCCGGATCCGGGACAGGGTATCGACTATGGCTACACCTTC. Its protein product is CASSPDPGQGIDYGYTF.

Only one count was recorded for this clone. This chain uses TRBV2 with TRBJ1-5; D gene uncertain. Germline CDR1 is SNHLY and CDR2 is FYNNEI. V lost 7 bases and J lost 8, with 12 bases in between. CDR3 length: 12 amino acids. In DNA form, the CDR3 reads TGTGCCAGCAATGATCGGTTGAAGCCCCAGCATTTT. Translation gives CASNDRLKPQHF.

The chain carries TRBV7-2 and TRBJ2-7; D remains ambiguous. The CDR3 has 12 residues. Germline values: CDR1 SGHTA, CDR2 FQGNSA. V was shortened by 5 bases and J by 2 bases, with 7 bases between the two germline ends. CDR3 in DNA: TGTGCCAGCAGCCTAAATCCCTACGAGCAGTACTTC. Residues: CASSLNPYEQYF.